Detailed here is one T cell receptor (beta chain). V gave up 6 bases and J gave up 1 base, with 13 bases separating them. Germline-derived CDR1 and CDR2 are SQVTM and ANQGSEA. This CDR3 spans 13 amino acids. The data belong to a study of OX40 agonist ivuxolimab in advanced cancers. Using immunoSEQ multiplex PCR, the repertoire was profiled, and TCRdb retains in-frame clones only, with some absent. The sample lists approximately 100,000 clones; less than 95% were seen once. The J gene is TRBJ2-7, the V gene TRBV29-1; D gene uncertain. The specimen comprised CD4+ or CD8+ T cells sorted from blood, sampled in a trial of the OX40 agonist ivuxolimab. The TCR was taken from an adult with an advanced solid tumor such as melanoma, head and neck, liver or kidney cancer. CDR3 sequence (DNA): TGCAGCGTGACGCCTTCCGGGTCCTACGAGCAGTACTTC. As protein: CSVTPSGSYEQYF.